This T cell receptor beta chain was profiled in a study (dated 2022 in TCRdb). Results the study describes overall, beyond this receptor: Further investigation, including longitudinal sampling and assessment of a control group, is stated by the authors to be required.

Remarks on this clone: Its antigen is unknown. Within one base of it there is no much larger clone, and no base qualities were kept.

PBMCs were separated from peripheral blood, and TCR beta sequencing was performed on genomic DNA obtained from unsorted PBMCs. The germline V gene (reference sequence) sets CDR1 to DFQATT and CDR2 to SNEGSKA. Germline trimming amounts to 3 bases on V and 7 bases on J, with 17 as the count of junction bases outside the gene matches. The CDR3 covers 17 residues, taking in both the cysteine and the phenylalanine. Only the CDR3 DNA stays, 51 bases, in frame from base 1. TCR beta chain repertoires were profiled by survey-level sequencing on the immunoSEQ platform. The paper's data handling went like this. Repertoire diversity was measured with the inverse Simpson index, and CDR3 amino acid length spectratypes and V-J pairing frequencies were compared. Clonotypes specific to SARS-CoV-2, CMV, influenza A and EBV were annotated by matching TCR beta CDR3 sequences against VDJdb. TCRdb carries this immuneACCESS record with in-frame sequences only. Its versions omit some clonotypes, under half of them owing to an unresolved V gene in the studies checked, with the rest unexplained. Clone size and the V and J calls come from that table; the DNA yielded D and trimming. This sample comprises 60,000 to 75,000 clones, around 93% of them detected only once. The ten top clones hold 3.5% to 5.5% of the sample.

The origin of this receptor is a man aged 35-49 years with rheumatoid arthritis. The chain is assembled from TRBV20-1 and TRBJ2-7; the junction holds 11 bases that match TRBD2. Sequenced sample: PBMCs. The DNA sequence reads TGCAGTGCTAGTCCTGGGCTAGCGGGAGGCGCGCCTTGGGAGCAGTACTTC. Its coded protein is CSASPGLAGGAPWEQYF.